What follows are 8 T cell receptor beta chains derived from one specimen sequenced in a study of cytomegalovirus exposure and HLA in healthy donors. PCR employed 60 Vbeta and 13 Jbeta primers. Method: immunoSEQ multiplex PCR; TCRdb's copy keeps in-frame clones and lacks some. The table records about 130,000 clones, roughly 80% of them present only once. The sample consisted of PBMCs. The source of these receptors is a man aged 35 to 55 in good health and CMV-seronegative.

Of note for this clone: Relative to the germline gene, one junction end is altered; a read error may explain this. The chain carries TRBV7-7 and TRBJ2-5; TRBD1 agrees at 10 bases. The CDR3 length is 13 residues. Germline assignment: CDR1 SSHAT and CDR2 FNYEAQ (reference sequence). This CDR3 is CASSLGQGETQYF. The CDR3, as DNA: TGTGCTAGCAGCTTGGGACAGGGGGAGACCCAGTACTTC.

The chain couples TRBV9 to TRBJ1-2, with 8 bases fitting TRBD1. The germline V gene has CDR1 SGDLS and CDR2 YYNGEE. CDR3 length equals 15 residues. The V gene end was trimmed by 4 bases and the J gene end by 8 bases; junction bases not matched to a gene: 13. CDR3 amino acids: CASSRDRQGLGGYTF. The CDR3 coding sequence is TGTGCCAGCAGCAGGGACCGACAGGGGCTAGGGGGCTACACCTTC.

This clone was recorded a few times. V usage is TRBV4-3 and J usage is TRBJ1-1; D is undetermined. The V gene lost 0 bases and the J gene lost 8 bases, with 10 bases spanning the gap. Germline-derived CDR1 and CDR2 are LGHNA and YSLEER. This CDR3 is built from 13 residues. The CDR3 nucleotides are TGCGCCAGCAGCCAAGATAGAGGCCACGAAGCTTTCTTT. Amino acids: CASSQDRGHEAFF.

This chain connects TRBV27 to TRBJ2-7; 10 positions agree with TRBD2. The V gene's germline CDR1 is MNHEY and CDR2 SMNVEV (reference sequence). V lost 5 bases and J lost 2; bases outside the gene matches: 6. This CDR3 has 15 amino acids. CDR3 sequence (DNA): TGTGCCAGCAGTGTCCAACTAGCGGGGACCTACGAGCAGTACTTC. Translating it yields CASSVQLAGTYEQYF.

The V call is TRBV5-1, the J call TRBJ2-2, with 8 bases matching TRBD2. The germline V gene has CDR1 SGHRS and CDR2 YFSETQ. The J segment lost 4 bases and the V segment lost 1 base, leaving 9 bases of the junction unmatched. This CDR3 comprises 17 residues. The CDR3: CASSLKGVAGGTGELFF. The CDR3 nucleotides read TGCGCCAGCAGCTTGAAAGGGGTTGCGGGGGGCACCGGGGAGCTGTTTTTT.

The chain links TRBV28 to TRBJ2-5; 10 bases map to TRBD2. This CDR3 is 14 amino acids long. Germline-derived CDR1 and CDR2 are MDHEN and SYDVKM. V was pared by 11 bases and J by 0 bases, with 6 bases of the junction left unmatched. CDR3 sequence (DNA): TGTGCCGGTTCTACTAGCGGGGACCAAGAGACCCAGTACTTC. Amino acid sequence: CAGSTSGDQETQYF.

The V gene is TRBV7-3, the J gene TRBJ2-3, with 10 bases lining up with TRBD2. CDR3 length: 15 amino acids. CDR1 SGHTA and CDR2 FQGTGA come from the germline V gene. V trimming: 4 bases; J trimming: 4 bases; junction bases outside the gene matches: 5. The DNA of the CDR3 is TGTGCCAGCAGCTGGCTAGCGGGAGTTTCAGATACGCAGTATTTT. It codes for CASSWLAGVSDTQYF.

The table lists this clone with a count of one. The chain uses TRBV7-8 and TRBJ2-2; 8 nucleotides match TRBD1. Germline CDR1 is SGHVS and CDR2 is FQNEAQ. The V segment lost 4 bases and the J segment 2 bases; nucleotides outside the gene matches: 3. This CDR3 comprises 15 residues. The CDR3 reads CASSSGQGNTGELFF. The CDR3 DNA follows: TGTGCCAGCAGCTCAGGACAGGGAAACACCGGGGAGCTGTTTTTT.